This T cell receptor (beta chain) was sequenced for a study of shared clonotypes between healthy human individuals. Whole-study findings and limits: The genetic and exposure-history diversity represented was limited by few donors.

Investigators divided CD4+ cells into CD45RA+ naive and CD45RA-negative memory subsets. To note about this clone: Its specificity is unknown.

Assay: immunoSEQ multiplex PCR; the TCRdb copy retains only in-frame clones and omits some. Of about 770,000 clones listed, around 77% were seen once; the top ten hold under 2%. The TCR comes from a young woman in good health. Sequenced: memory CD4+ T cells sorted from blood. The subset was: CD45RA-negative fraction.

CDR3: CASSRIARYNEQFF. The CDR3 DNA sequence: TGTGCCAGCAGTCGAATAGCGCGCTACAATGAGCAGTTCTTC. The chain employs TRBV28 and TRBJ2-1; TRBD2 might be the D (5 bases). CDR1 and CDR2 (germline): MDHEN, SYDVKM. Deletions cut 5 bases from V and 3 bases from J, with 11 bases between. The CDR3 contains 14 residues.